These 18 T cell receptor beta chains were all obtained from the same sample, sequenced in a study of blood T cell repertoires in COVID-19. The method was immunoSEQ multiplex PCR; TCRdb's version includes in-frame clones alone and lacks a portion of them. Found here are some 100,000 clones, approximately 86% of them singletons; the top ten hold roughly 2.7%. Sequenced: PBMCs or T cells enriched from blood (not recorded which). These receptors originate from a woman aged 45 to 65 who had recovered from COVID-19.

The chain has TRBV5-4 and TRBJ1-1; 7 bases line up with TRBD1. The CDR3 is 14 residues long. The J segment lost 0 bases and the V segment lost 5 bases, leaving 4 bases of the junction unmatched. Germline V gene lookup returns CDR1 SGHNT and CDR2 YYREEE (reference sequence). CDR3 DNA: TGTGCCAGCAGACTGGGACAGATGAACACTGAAGCTTTCTTT. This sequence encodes CASRLGQMNTEAFF.

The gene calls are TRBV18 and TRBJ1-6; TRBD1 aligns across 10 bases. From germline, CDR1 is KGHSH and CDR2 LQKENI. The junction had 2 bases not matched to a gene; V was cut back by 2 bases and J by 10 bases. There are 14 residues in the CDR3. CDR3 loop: CASSPDRGRSPLHF. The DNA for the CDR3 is TGTGCCAGCTCACCAGACAGGGGGCGATCACCCCTCCACTTT.

The CDR3 bases are TGTGCCAGCTTGCAGGGAGGTAGAGCTAACTATGGCTACACCTTC. This translates into CASLQGGRANYGYTF. J is TRBJ1-2 and V is TRBV6-5, with D tentatively TRBD1 (5 bases). The germline CDR1 and CDR2 sequences are MNHEY and SVGAGI. CDR3 size: 15 residues. The germline V and J ends were trimmed by 8 bases and 0 bases, with 16 bases remaining between them.

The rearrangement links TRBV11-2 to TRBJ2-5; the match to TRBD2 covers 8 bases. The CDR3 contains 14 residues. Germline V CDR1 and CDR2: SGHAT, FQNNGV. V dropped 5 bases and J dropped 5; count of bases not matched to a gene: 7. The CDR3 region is CASSRTAGEETQYF. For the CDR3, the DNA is TGTGCCAGCAGCCGGACAGCGGGAGAGGAGACCCAGTACTTC.

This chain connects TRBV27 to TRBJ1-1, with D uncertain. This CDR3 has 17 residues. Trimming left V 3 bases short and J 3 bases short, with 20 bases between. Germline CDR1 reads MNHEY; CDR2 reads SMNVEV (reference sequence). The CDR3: CASSLNAGYPLHTEAFF. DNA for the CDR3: TGTGCCAGCAGTTTGAATGCAGGATACCCTTTACACACTGAAGCTTTCTTT.

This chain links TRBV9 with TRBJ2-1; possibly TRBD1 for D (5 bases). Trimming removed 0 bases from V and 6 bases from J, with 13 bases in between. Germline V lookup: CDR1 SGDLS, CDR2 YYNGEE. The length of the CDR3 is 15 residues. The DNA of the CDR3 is TGTGCCAGCAGCGTAGAAAGGGGCGCATTCAATGAGCAGTTCTTC. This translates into CASSVERGAFNEQFF.

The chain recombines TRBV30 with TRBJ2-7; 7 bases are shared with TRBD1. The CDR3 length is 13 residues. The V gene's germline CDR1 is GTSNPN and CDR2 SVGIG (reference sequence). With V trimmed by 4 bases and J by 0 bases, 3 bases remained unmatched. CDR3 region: CAWMDRSSYEQYF. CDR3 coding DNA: TGTGCCTGGATGGACAGGAGCTCCTACGAGCAGTACTTC. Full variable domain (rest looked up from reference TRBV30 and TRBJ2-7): SQTIHQWPATLVQPVGSPLSLECTVEGTSNPNLYWYRQAAGRGLQLLFYSVGIGQISSEVPQNLSASRPQDRQFILSSKKLLLSDSGFYLCAWMDRSSYEQYFGPGTRLTVT.

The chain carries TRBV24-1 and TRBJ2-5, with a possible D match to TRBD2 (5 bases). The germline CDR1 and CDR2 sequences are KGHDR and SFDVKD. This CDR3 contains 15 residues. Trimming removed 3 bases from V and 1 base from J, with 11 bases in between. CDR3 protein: CATSDARGSQETQYF. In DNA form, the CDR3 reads TGTGCCACCAGTGATGCGCGAGGGTCCCAAGAGACCCAGTACTTC.

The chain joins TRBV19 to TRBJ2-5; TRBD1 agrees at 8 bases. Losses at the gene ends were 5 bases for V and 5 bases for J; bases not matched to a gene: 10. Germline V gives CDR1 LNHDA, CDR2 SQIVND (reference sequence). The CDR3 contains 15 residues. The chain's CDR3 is CASSSAGGAQETQYF. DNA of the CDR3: TGTGCCAGTAGTTCTGCAGGGGGCGCTCAGGAGACCCAGTACTTC. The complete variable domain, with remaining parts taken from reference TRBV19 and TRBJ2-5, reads DGGITQSPKYLFRKEGQNVTLSCEQNLNHDAMYWYRQDPGQGLRLIYYSQIVNDFQKGDIAEGYSVSREKKESFPLTVTSAQKNPTAFYLCASSSAGGAQETQYFGPGTRLLVL.

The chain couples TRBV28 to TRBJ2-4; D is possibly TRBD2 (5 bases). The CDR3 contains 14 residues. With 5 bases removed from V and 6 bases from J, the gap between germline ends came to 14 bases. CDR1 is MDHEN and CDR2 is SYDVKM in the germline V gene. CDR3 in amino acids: CASSPLREGNIQYF. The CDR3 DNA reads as TGTGCCAGCAGTCCCCTGAGGGAAGGAAACATTCAGTACTTC.

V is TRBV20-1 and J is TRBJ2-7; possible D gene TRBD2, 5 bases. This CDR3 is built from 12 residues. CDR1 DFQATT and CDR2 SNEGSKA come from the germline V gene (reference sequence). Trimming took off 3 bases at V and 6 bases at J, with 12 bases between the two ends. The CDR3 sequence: CSASTAGVEQYF. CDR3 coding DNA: TGCAGTGCTAGTACAGCCGGGGTCGAGCAGTACTTC.

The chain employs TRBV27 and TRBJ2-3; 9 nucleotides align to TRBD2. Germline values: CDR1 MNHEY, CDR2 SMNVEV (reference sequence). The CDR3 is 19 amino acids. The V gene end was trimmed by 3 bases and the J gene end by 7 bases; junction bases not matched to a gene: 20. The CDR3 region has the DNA TGTGCCAGCAGTTTCGGGTCTAGCGGGATCCCCAAGGTTTATCATACGCAGTATTTT. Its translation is CASSFGSSGIPKVYHTQYF.

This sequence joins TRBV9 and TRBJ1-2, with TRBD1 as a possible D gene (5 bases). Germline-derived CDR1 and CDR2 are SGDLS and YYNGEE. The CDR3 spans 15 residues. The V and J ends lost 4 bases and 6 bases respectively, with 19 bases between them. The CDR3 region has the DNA TGTGCCAGCAGCCCAACACCGGGGGGGGTCGATGGCTACACCTTC. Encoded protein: CASSPTPGGVDGYTF.

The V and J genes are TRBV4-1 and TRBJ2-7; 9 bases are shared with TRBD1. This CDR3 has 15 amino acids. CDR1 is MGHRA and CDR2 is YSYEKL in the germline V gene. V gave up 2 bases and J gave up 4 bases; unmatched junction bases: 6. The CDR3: CASSQRQGESYEQYF. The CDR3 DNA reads TGCGCCAGCAGCCAAAGACAGGGGGAAAGTTACGAGCAGTACTTC.

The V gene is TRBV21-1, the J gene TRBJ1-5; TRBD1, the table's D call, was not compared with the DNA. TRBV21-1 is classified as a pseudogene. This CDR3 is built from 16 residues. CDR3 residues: CASTRTGGYSNQPQHF. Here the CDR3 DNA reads TGTGCCAGCACCCGGACAGGGGGGTATAGCAATCAGCCCCAGCATTTT.

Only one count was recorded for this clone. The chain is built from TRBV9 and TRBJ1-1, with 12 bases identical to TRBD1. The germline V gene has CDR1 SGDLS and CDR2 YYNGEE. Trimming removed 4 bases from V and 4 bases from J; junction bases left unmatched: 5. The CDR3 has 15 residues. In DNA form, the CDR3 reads TGTGCCAGCAGCACTCGGGACAGGGGGCTCACTGAAGCTTTCTTT. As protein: CASSTRDRGLTEAFF.

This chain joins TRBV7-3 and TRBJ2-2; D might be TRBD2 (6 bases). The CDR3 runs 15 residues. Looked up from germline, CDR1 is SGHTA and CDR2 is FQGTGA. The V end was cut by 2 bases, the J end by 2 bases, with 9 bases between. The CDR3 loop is CASSLGGTNTGELFF. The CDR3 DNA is TGTGCCAGCAGCTTAGGGGGGACCAACACCGGGGAGCTGTTTTTT.

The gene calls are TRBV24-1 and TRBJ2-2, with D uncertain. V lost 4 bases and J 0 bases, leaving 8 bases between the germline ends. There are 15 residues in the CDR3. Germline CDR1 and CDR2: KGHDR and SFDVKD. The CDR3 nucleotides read TGTGCCACCAGTGAGCAACATTCGAACACCGGGGAGCTGTTTTTT. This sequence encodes CATSEQHSNTGELFF.